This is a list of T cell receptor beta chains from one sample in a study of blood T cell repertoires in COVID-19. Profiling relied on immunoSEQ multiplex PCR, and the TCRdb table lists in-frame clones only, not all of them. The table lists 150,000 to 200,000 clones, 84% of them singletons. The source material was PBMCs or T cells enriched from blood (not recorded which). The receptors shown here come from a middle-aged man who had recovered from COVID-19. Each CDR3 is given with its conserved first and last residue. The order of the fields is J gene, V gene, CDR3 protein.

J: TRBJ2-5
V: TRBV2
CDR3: CASSLTSGEIQETQYF

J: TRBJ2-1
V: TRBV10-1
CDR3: CASSPGSGGANEQFF

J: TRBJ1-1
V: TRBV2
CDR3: CAIKSGGGTEAFF

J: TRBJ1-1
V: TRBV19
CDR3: CASKNLGNTEAFF

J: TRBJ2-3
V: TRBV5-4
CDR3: CASSLARGGAGVDTQYF

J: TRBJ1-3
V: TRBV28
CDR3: CASSRYSSGNTIYF

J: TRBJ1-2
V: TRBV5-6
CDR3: CASSLLVNYGYTF

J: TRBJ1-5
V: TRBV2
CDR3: CASSDTQGGGQPQHF

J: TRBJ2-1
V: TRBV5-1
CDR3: CASSLGTGTYNEQFF

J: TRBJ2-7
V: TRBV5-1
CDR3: CASSLDLAASSYEQYF

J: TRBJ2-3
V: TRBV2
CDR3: CASSDRTTDTQYF

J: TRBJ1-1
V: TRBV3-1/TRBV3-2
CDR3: CASSQDSQGQAFF

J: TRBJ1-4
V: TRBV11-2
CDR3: CASSYSPATNEKLFF

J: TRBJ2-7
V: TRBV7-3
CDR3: CASSPQGSGSSYEQYF

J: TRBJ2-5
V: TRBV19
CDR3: CASKDRGSAQETQYF

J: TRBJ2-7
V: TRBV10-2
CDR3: CASTPRSAGEQYF

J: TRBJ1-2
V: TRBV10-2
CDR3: CASGTEFNYGYTF

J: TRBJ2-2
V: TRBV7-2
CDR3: CASSIYRGNGELFF

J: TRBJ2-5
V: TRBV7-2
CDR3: CASSPSLAEETQYF

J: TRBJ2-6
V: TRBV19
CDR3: CASSSRVGANVLTF

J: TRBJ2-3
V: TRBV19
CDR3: CASSRGGGGVTDTQYF

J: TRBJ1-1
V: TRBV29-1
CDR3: CSVRPGANTEAFF

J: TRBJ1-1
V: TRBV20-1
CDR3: CSASQAVAPEAFF

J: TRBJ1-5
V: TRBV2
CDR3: CASSLSNQPQHF

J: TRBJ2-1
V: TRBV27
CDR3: CASSGLGLDSSEQFF

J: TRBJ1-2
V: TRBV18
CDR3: CASSLSGTGEYTF

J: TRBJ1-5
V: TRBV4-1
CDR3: CASSQEGVGRNQPQHF

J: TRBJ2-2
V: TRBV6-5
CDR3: CASSLQGLSGELFF